These T cell receptor beta chains were read from a single sample in a study of identical twins. TCRdb re-called the 5' RACE reads through MiXCR, storing one row per CDR3 protein. The sample shows about 1.7 million distinct CDR3 sequences, about 31% of them seen only once. Sequencing was performed on cord blood. Source of these receptors: a newborn girl in good health. Both conserved end residues are part of each CDR3. The D gene is left open where the match is weak. Rows give clone size only sometimes, using once, few, many, or a class for an expanded clone.

D: .
length: 12
J: TRBJ1-2
V: TRBV3-1
size: .
CDR3: CASSHGAPGYTF
DNA: TGTGCCAGCAGCCATGGGGCTCCTGGCTACACCTTC

D: TRBD2
length: 16
J: TRBJ2-1
V: TRBV6-2/TRBV6-3
size: few
CDR3: CASSYSSGRAGNEQFF
DNA: TGTGCCAGCAGTTACTCGAGCGGGAGGGCCGGGAATGAGCAGTTCTTC

D: .
length: 14
J: TRBJ2-1
V: TRBV25-1
size: few
CDR3: CASSIYRAHDEQFF
DNA: TGTGCCAGCAGTATCTACCGGGCACACGATGAGCAGTTCTTC

D: .
length: 13
J: TRBJ2-3
V: TRBV10-3
size: .
CDR3: CAIRTRGTDTQYF
DNA: TGTGCCATCAGAACGAGGGGGACAGATACGCAGTATTTT

D: .
length: 15
J: TRBJ2-7
V: TRBV27
size: .
CDR3: CASSYSRLPSYEQYF
DNA: TGTGCCAGCAGTTACTCGAGACTCCCCTCCTACGAGCAGTACTTC

D: .
length: 11
J: TRBJ1-2
V: TRBV12-3/TRBV12-4
size: .
CDR3: CASRHGGGYTF
DNA: TGTGCCAGCAGACACGGGGGTGGCTACACCTTC

D: .
length: 14
J: TRBJ2-7
V: TRBV6-2/TRBV6-3
size: few
CDR3: CAANGDTSSYEQYF
DNA: TGTGCCGCAAACGGGGACACGAGCTCCTACGAGCAGTACTTC

D: TRBD1
length: 13
J: TRBJ1-1
V: TRBV12-3/TRBV12-4
size: few
CDR3: CASSLRGQGEAFF
DNA: TGTGCCAGCAGTTTAAGGGGACAGGGTGAAGCTTTCTTT

D: .
length: 15
J: TRBJ2-1
V: TRBV12-3/TRBV12-4
size: .
CDR3: CASSPKGLTNNEQFF
DNA: TGTGCCAGCAGCCCCAAGGGACTCACCAACAATGAGCAGTTCTTC

D: .
length: 15
J: TRBJ2-7
V: TRBV18
size: .
CDR3: CASLPGVTDDNEQYF
DNA: TGTGCCAGCTTACCGGGCGTAACAGACGACAATGAGCAGTACTTC

D: TRBD2
length: 13
J: TRBJ2-4
V: TRBV3-1
size: .
CDR3: CASSRGGGNIQYF
DNA: TGTGCCAGCAGCCGGGGCGGGGGAAACATTCAGTACTTC

D: .
length: 13
J: TRBJ2-5
V: TRBV6-2/TRBV6-3
size: .
CDR3: CASSWAKGETQYF
DNA: TGTGCCAGCAGTTGGGCCAAGGGGGAGACCCAGTACTTC

D: .
length: 16
J: TRBJ1-5
V: TRBV20-1
size: once
CDR3: CSAVKATSGGNQPQHF
DNA: TGCAGTGCTGTCAAAGCCACCTCCGGGGGCAATCAGCCCCAGCATTTT

D: .
length: 18
J: TRBJ1-2
V: TRBV7-9
size: .
CDR3: CASSPSGPTSPPAYGYTF
DNA: TGTGCCAGCAGCCCCTCCGGGCCCACCAGCCCCCCTGCCTATGGCTACACCTTC

D: .
length: 13
J: TRBJ2-1
V: TRBV11-2
size: .
CDR3: CASSLVRLFEQFF
DNA: TGTGCCAGCAGCTTAGTCCGACTTTTTGAGCAGTTCTTC

D: .
length: 15
J: TRBJ2-3
V: TRBV20-1
size: .
CDR3: CSARDTRWGPDTQYF
DNA: TGCAGTGCTAGAGATACCCGGTGGGGGCCAGATACGCAGTATTTT

D: .
length: 14
J: TRBJ2-3
V: TRBV20-1
size: .
CDR3: CSASRSGSTDTQYF
DNA: TGCAGTGCTAGTAGAAGCGGTAGCACAGATACGCAGTATTTT

D: TRBD1
length: 13
J: TRBJ1-2
V: TRBV20-1
size: .
CDR3: CSAAGQGGYGYTF
DNA: TGCAGTGCCGCGGGACAGGGGGGCTATGGCTACACCTTC

D: TRBD1
length: 18
J: TRBJ1-5
V: TRBV6-7
size: .
CDR3: CACKAGTGGRYSNQPQHF
DNA: TGTGCCTGCAAAGCCGGGACAGGGGGCCGATATAGCAATCAGCCCCAGCATTTT

D: TRBD1
length: 16
J: TRBJ2-7
V: TRBV5-1
size: few
CDR3: CASSLTTGTGVSEQYF
DNA: TGCGCCAGCAGCCTTACCACCGGGACAGGAGTAAGCGAGCAGTACTTC

D: .
length: 12
J: TRBJ1-2
V: TRBV29-1
size: many
CDR3: CSVDQGALGYTF
DNA: TGCAGCGTTGACCAGGGAGCCCTGGGCTACACCTTC

D: TRBD1
length: 15
J: TRBJ2-1
V: TRBV20-1
size: .
CDR3: CSARDLGQGTNEQFF
DNA: TGCAGTGCTAGAGATCTGGGACAGGGGACGAATGAGCAGTTCTTC

D: .
length: 13
J: TRBJ2-1
V: TRBV11-1
size: .
CDR3: CASSAGTGNEQFF
DNA: TGTGCCAGCAGCGCCGGAACAGGGAATGAGCAGTTCTTC

D: TRBD1
length: 15
J: TRBJ1-5
V: TRBV27
size: .
CDR3: CASRRGGRADQPQHF
DNA: TGTGCCAGCCGCAGGGGGGGAAGAGCGGATCAGCCCCAGCATTTT

D: TRBD1
length: 15
J: TRBJ2-7
V: TRBV20-1
size: few
CDR3: CSARKQTGENYEQYF
DNA: TGCAGTGCCCGGAAGCAGACAGGGGAAAACTACGAGCAGTACTTC

D: .
length: 14
J: TRBJ2-3
V: TRBV5-1
size: few
CDR3: CASSRRVAGDTQYF
DNA: TGCGCCAGCAGCCGTAGAGTAGCCGGGGATACGCAGTATTTT

D: TRBD1
length: 16
J: TRBJ2-4
V: TRBV6-1
size: few
CDR3: CASRLTGGVAKNIQYF
DNA: TGTGCCAGCAGGCTAACAGGGGGTGTAGCCAAAAACATTCAGTACTTC

D: TRBD1
length: 13
J: TRBJ1-2
V: TRBV29-1
size: many
CDR3: CSVGTGSNYGYTF
DNA: TGCAGCGTCGGGACAGGGAGTAACTATGGCTACACCTTC

D: .
length: 14
J: TRBJ2-2
V: TRBV20-1
size: .
CDR3: CSARGPANTGELFF
DNA: TGCAGTGCTAGAGGTCCAGCCAACACCGGGGAGCTGTTTTTT

D: .
length: 13
J: TRBJ2-1
V: TRBV19
size: .
CDR3: CASSKVSYNEQFF
DNA: TGTGCCAGTAGCAAAGTCTCTTACAATGAGCAGTTCTTC

D: TRBD1
length: 15
J: TRBJ1-2
V: TRBV12-3/TRBV12-4
size: many
CDR3: CASSLRDRILYGYTF
DNA: TGTGCCAGCAGTCTCCGGGACAGGATACTCTATGGCTACACCTTC

D: .
length: 13
J: TRBJ2-1
V: TRBV2
size: .
CDR3: CASSVRASAEQFF
DNA: TGTGCCAGCAGTGTACGAGCGTCTGCTGAGCAGTTCTTC

D: .
length: 12
J: TRBJ1-5
V: TRBV27
size: many
CDR3: CASSSYNQPQHF
DNA: TGTGCCAGCAGTTCCTACAATCAGCCCCAGCATTTT

D: TRBD2
length: 18
J: TRBJ2-7
V: TRBV9
size: .
CDR3: CASSVAAYTLAGGNEQYF
DNA: TGTGCCAGCAGCGTAGCAGCTTACACGCTAGCGGGAGGCAACGAGCAGTACTTC

D: .
length: 14
J: TRBJ1-2
V: TRBV3-1
size: .
CDR3: CASSQDRTSNGYTF
DNA: TGTGCCAGCAGCCAAGATAGAACAAGTAATGGCTACACCTTC

D: TRBD1
length: 13
J: TRBJ2-3
V: TRBV12-3/TRBV12-4
size: .
CDR3: CASGLGGADTQYF
DNA: TGTGCCAGCGGTTTAGGGGGCGCGGATACGCAGTATTTT

D: TRBD2
length: 17
J: TRBJ2-5
V: TRBV24-1
size: many
CDR3: CATSERPLAGAKETQYF
DNA: TGTGCCACCAGTGAAAGGCCACTAGCGGGGGCGAAAGAGACCCAGTACTTC

D: .
length: 15
J: TRBJ1-1
V: TRBV9
size: few
CDR3: CASSVAGRGYGEAFF
DNA: TGTGCCAGCAGCGTAGCTGGCAGGGGTTACGGTGAAGCTTTCTTT

D: .
length: 12
J: TRBJ2-7
V: TRBV20-1
size: .
CDR3: CSAKRRPCEQYF
DNA: TGCAGTGCTAAGCGTAGGCCCTGCGAGCAGTACTTC

D: .
length: 16
J: TRBJ2-2
V: TRBV6-5
size: once
CDR3: CASRRLLTSNTGELFF
DNA: TGTGCCAGCAGGCGACTCCTAACCTCGAACACCGGGGAGCTGTTTTTT